This T cell receptor (beta chain) emerged from a study of shared clonotypes between healthy human individuals. Profiled with immunoSEQ multiplex PCR; TCRdb holds only in-frame clones, not every one. The repertoire consists of about 2.3 million clones, with 85% to 95% occurring once and the leading ten covering about 0.39%. The CDR3 is 13 amino acids. Germline V gene sequence: CDR1 MGHRA, CDR2 YSYEKL. The V and J ends lost 0 bases and 11 bases respectively, with 8 bases between them. The specimen sequenced was naive CD4+ T cells from PBMCs. The sample's subset: CD45RA+ positively selected. The sequence derives from a man in his late teens or twenties in good health. Some clones in this sample may be carry-over from other donors' samples. This sequence joins TRBV4-1 and TRBJ1-6; D ambiguous. The CDR3 reads CASSQDPRAPLHF. The CDR3 coding sequence is TGCGCCAGCAGCCAAGACCCACGGGCACCCCTCCACTTT.